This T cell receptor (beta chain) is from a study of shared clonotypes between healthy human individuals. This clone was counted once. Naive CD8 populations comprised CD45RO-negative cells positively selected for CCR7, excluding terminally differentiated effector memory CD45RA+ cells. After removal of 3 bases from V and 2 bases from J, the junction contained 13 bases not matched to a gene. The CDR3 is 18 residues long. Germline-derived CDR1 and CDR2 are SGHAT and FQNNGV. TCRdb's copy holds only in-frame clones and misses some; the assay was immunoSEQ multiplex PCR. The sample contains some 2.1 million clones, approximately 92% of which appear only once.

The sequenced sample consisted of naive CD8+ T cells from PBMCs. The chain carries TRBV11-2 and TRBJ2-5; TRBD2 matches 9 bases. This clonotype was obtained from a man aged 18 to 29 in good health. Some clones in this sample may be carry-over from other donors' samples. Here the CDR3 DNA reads TGTGCCAGCAGCTTTTTTAGTCGGCGGGGGGGCCCACAAGAGACCCAGTACTTC. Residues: CASSFFSRRGGPQETQYF.